This paragraph reports one T cell receptor (beta chain). What it binds is unknown. V lost 1 base and J 10 bases, leaving 7 bases between the germline ends. The germline V gene encodes CDR1 MGHDK and CDR2 SYGVNS. CDR3 length equals 11 residues. Profiled with immunoSEQ multiplex PCR; TCRdb holds only in-frame clones, not every one. The table records approximately 170,000 clones, roughly 90% of them present only once. The source of the sample is a study of T cell responses to AZD1222 COVID-19 vaccine. Findings and caveats of the study: Unmutated variant regions are reportedly the target of nearly half of TCRs that are spike-specific.

The chain combines TRBV25-1 with TRBJ1-1, with D unresolved. The sample consisted of peripheral blood, taken on day 0 of AZD1222 vaccination. This TCR derives from an adult in good health. The CDR3 loop is CASSELDVAFF. CDR3 bases: TGTGCCAGCAGTGAATTGGATGTAGCTTTCTTT.